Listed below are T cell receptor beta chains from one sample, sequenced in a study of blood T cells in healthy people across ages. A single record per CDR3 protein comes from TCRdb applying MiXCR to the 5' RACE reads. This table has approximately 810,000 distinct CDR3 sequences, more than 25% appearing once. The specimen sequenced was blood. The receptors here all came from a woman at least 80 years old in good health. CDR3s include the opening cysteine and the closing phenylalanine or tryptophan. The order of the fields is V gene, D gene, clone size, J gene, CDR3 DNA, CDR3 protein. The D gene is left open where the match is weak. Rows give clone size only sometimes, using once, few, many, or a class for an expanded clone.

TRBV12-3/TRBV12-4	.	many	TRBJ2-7	TGTGCCAGCAGTTTGGGCAGGGTGGACGAGCAGTACTTC	CASSLGRVDEQYF
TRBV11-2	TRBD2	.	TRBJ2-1	TGTGCCAGCAGCGTCCCGGGACTAGTAAGTAGTGAGCAGTTCTTC	CASSVPGLVSSEQFF
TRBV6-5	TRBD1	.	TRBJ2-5	TGTGCCAGCGGTGGCGGGACAGGGCTAGAGACCCAGTACTTC	CASGGGTGLETQYF
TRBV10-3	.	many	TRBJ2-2	TGTGCCATCAGTGAGGTCTTTTCCGGGGAGCTGTTTTTT	CAISEVFSGELFF
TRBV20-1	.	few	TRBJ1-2	TGCAGTGCTAGAAGCGGCCTCGCGGACTATGGCTACACCTTC	CSARSGLADYGYTF
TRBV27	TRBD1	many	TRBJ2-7	TGTGCCAGCAAATCGACAGGGGGCGCGTACGAGCAGTACTTC	CASKSTGGAYEQYF
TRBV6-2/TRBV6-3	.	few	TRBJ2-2	TGTGCCACCAGGTCGGAGAACACCGGGGAGCTGTTTTTT	CATRSENTGELFF
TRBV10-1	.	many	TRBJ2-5	TGCGCCAGCAGTAAATCGGGGGCTATGGAACAAGAGACCCAGTACTTC	CASSKSGAMEQETQYF
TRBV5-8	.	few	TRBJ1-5	TGTGCCAGCAGCCCGGGGTACGGCGGCCTTGGCCAGCCCCAGCATTTT	CASSPGYGGLGQPQHF
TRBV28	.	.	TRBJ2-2	TGTGCCAGCAGTTTCCCGGGCGCGAACACCGGGGAGCTGTTTTTT	CASSFPGANTGELFF
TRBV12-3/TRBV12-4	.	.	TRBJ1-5	TGTGCCAGCAGTTTATCGGTAGGGAGGGGAGCCTATAGCAATCAGCCCCAGCATTTT	CASSLSVGRGAYSNQPQHF
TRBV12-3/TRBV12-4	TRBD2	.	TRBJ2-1	TGTGCCAGCAGTTTAGTAGCGGGGTATGAGCAGTTCTTC	CASSLVAGYEQFF
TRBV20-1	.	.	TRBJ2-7	TGCAGTGCTAGAGATAGACAGAAGTCCTACAATGAGCAGTACTTC	CSARDRQKSYNEQYF
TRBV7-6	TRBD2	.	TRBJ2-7	TGTGCCAGCAGCTTATCCCCGGGACTAGCGGGAGAGGCCTACGAGCAGTACTTC	CASSLSPGLAGEAYEQYF
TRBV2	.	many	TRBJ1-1	TGTGCCAGCAGTGGGGAAGGCACTGAAGCTTTCTTT	CASSGEGTEAFF
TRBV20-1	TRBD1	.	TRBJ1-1	TGCAGTGCTAGAGCCGGGACAGGGGGCGGTGAAGCTTTCTTT	CSARAGTGGGEAFF
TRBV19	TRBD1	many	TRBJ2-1	TGTGCCAGTAGTCCCGGACAGGGCCAGTGGAATGAGCAGTTCTTC	CASSPGQGQWNEQFF
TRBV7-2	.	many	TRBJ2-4	TGTGCCAGCAGCCCGGGACATTCCAAAAACATTCAGTACTTC	CASSPGHSKNIQYF
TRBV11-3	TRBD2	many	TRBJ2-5	TGTGCCAGCAGCTTGGGGGGGACCATGGAAGAGACCCAGTACTTC	CASSLGGTMEETQYF
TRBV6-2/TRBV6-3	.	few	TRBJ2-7	TGTGCCAGCAGTTACAGACAGAACAATGAGCAGTACTTC	CASSYRQNNEQYF
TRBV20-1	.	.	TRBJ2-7	TGCAGTGCTAGGGGGGACTCCATTGTAGATGAGCAGTACTTC	CSARGDSIVDEQYF
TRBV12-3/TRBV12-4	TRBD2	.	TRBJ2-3	TGTGCCAGCAGTCCCGGGACTAGCGGGTTAGCAGATACGCAGTATTTT	CASSPGTSGLADTQYF
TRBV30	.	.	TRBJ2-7	TGTGCCTGGAATTTACAGGGTGGATACGAGCAGTACTTC	CAWNLQGGYEQYF
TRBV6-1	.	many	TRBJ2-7	TGTGCCAGCAGTGAACGGCGACAGGCCGTCGTTAACTACGAGCAGTACTTC	CASSERRQAVVNYEQYF
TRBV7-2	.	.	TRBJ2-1	TGTGCCGGCAGCTTAGCTTATGAGCAGTTCTTC	CAGSLAYEQFF
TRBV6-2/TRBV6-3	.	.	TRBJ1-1	TGTGCCAGCTGGGACGGACACATGAACACTGAAGCTTTCTTT	CASWDGHMNTEAFF
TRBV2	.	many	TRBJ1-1	TGTGCCAGCCGAAACAGGATGAACACTGAAGCTTTCTTT	CASRNRMNTEAFF
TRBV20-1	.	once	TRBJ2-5	TGCAGTGCTCGACTAGGGACAAAACAAGAGACCCAGTACTTC	CSARLGTKQETQYF
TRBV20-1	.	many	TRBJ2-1	TGCAGTATTAGATCGGGCGTCGACAATGAGCAGTTCTTC	CSIRSGVDNEQFF